This T cell receptor beta chain was captured in a study of CD8 T cells in Susac syndrome. The wider study: Patients with Susac syndrome were therapy-naive, treated with corticosteroids, or treated with intravenous immunoglobulin alone when blood was collected.

The germline CDR1 and CDR2 sequences are DFQATT and SNEGSKA (reference sequence). This CDR3 comprises 15 residues. Trimming stripped 3 bases from V and 2 bases from J, with 14 bases between. Random-hexamer reverse transcription was applied to about 0.45 to 1 ug RNA. TCRdb re-called the immunoSEQ multiplex PCR reads with MiXCR, one entry per CDR3 protein. The table has approximately 180,000 distinct CDR3 sequences, over 90% seen once. Sequences were obtained from CD4+ T cells from PBMCs. The gene calls are TRBV20-1 and TRBJ1-3; D is perhaps TRBD1 (5 bases). This clonotype originated in a human donor with Susac syndrome. Here the CDR3 reads CSASRAGVAGNTIYF. The CDR3 region has the DNA TGCAGTGCTAGCCGGGCGGGGGTCGCTGGAAACACCATATATTTT.